These T cell receptor beta chains were read from a single sample in a study of beta chain features in type 1 diabetes. TCRdb keeps only in-frame clones here, not all; method: immunoSEQ multiplex PCR. The sample comprises about 220,000 clones, approximately 11% of which are singletons, and roughly 1.4% rests with the top ten. The specimen was central memory CD4+ T cells from blood. Every receptor here comes from a man aged 18-30 years in good health. Both conserved end residues are part of each CDR3. The D gene is left open where the match is weak. Expanded clones get a size class; other rows say once, few or many, or leave the size out.

size	D	V	J	CDR3	DNA
.	TRBD2	TRBV4-2	TRBJ2-3	CASSLTASGTSDTQYF	TGTGCCAGCAGCCTTACGGCTAGCGGGACTTCAGATACGCAGTATTTT
few	.	TRBV7-2	TRBJ2-7	CASSPLGSGSYEQYF	TGTGCCAGCAGCCCCCTGGGAAGCGGATCCTACGAGCAGTACTTC
.	.	TRBV18	TRBJ2-7	CASSPIPGIQVYEQYF	TGTGCCAGCTCACCAATCCCCGGGATCCAAGTCTACGAGCAGTACTTC
many	.	TRBV11-1	TRBJ2-1	CASSIDSYNEQFF	TGTGCCAGCAGCATAGACAGCTACAATGAGCAGTTCTTC
many	.	TRBV18	TRBJ2-1	CASSEGQQGEQFF	TGTGCCAGCTCCGAAGGGCAGCAGGGTGAGCAGTTCTTC
.	.	TRBV7-2	TRBJ2-2	CASSYTTTGELFF	TGTGCCAGCAGCTATACTACCACCGGGGAGCTGTTTTTT
.	TRBD1	TRBV7-2	TRBJ1-1	CASSVTGAVSEAFF	TGTGCCAGCAGCGTGACAGGGGCTGTGTCTGAAGCTTTCTTT
few	.	TRBV5-4	TRBJ2-4	CASSLATITNIQYF	TGTGCCAGCAGCTTGGCGACAATCACGAACATTCAGTACTTC
few	.	TRBV14	TRBJ2-2	CASSQDMTGELFF	TGTGCCAGCAGCCAGGACATGACCGGGGAGCTGTTTTTT
.	TRBD1	TRBV7-8	TRBJ1-5	CASSSTGTGDNQPQHF	TGTGCCAGCAGCTCGACCGGGACAGGGGACAATCAGCCCCAGCATTTT
few	.	TRBV7-9	TRBJ1-1	CASSWAGTNTEAFF	TGTGCCAGCAGCTGGGCGGGGACGAACACTGAAGCTTTCTTT
.	TRBD1	TRBV6-1	TRBJ2-7	CASSEARPGQPEAYEQYF	TGTGCCAGCAGTGAAGCCCGTCCGGGACAGCCGGAGGCCTACGAGCAGTACTTC
.	.	TRBV9	TRBJ1-2	CASSGLFLLYGYTF	TGTGCCAGCAGCGGACTCTTTCTTCTCTATGGCTACACCTTC
.	TRBD2	TRBV7-6	TRBJ2-7	CASSYTSGRAEQYF	TGTGCCAGCAGTTACACTAGCGGGAGAGCCGAGCAGTACTTC
many	TRBD2	TRBV19	TRBJ2-2	CASRGFSGSVAGELFF	TGTGCCAGTAGAGGATTTAGCGGGAGTGTCGCCGGGGAGCTGTTTTTT
.	.	TRBV7-9	TRBJ1-1	CASSLSLNTEAFF	TGTGCCAGCAGCTTAAGCTTGAACACTGAAGCTTTCTTT
many	.	TRBV5-4	TRBJ1-2	CASSGGPPREGYTF	TGTGCCAGCTCGGGGGGGCCTCCGAGAGAAGGCTACACCTTC
.	.	TRBV6-6	TRBJ2-7	CASSYGQGPYEQYF	TGTGCCAGCAGTTACGGTCAGGGCCCCTACGAGCAGTACTTC
.	.	TRBV5-4	TRBJ2-1	CASSLGQVDNEQFF	TGTGCCAGCAGCTTGGGACAGGTCGACAATGAGCAGTTCTTC
few	.	TRBV29-1	TRBJ2-4	CSVGLAKNIQYF	TGCAGCGTTGGCTTAGCCAAAAACATTCAGTACTTC
few	.	TRBV4-3	TRBJ2-7	CASSQEPRHEQYF	TGCGCCAGCAGCCAAGAGCCAAGGCACGAGCAGTACTTC
.	.	TRBV7-6	TRBJ2-7	CASSLVQGGEQYF	TGTGCCAGCAGCTTAGTTCAAGGGGGAGAGCAGTACTTC
.	TRBD1	TRBV30	TRBJ1-4	CAWNNGGQGEKLFF	TGTGCCTGGAACAACGGGGGACAGGGTGAAAAACTGTTTTTT
few	.	TRBV30	TRBJ2-1	CAWSTYLPYNEQFF	TGTGCCTGGAGTACCTACCTACCCTACAATGAGCAGTTCTTC
.	.	TRBV5-6	TRBJ1-1	CASSLPGTVNTEAFF	TGTGCCAGCAGCTTACCTGGGACGGTGAACACTGAAGCTTTCTTT
few	TRBD1	TRBV2	TRBJ2-5	CASTRDGQGQETQYF	TGTGCCAGCACCAGGGATGGACAGGGACAAGAGACCCAGTACTTC
few	TRBD2	TRBV4-2	TRBJ2-7	CASSLNLAGVSHEQYF	TGTGCCAGCAGCCTGAATCTAGCGGGAGTCTCCCACGAGCAGTACTTC